Reported below is one TCR beta chain. The sample originates from a study of identical twins. The CDR3 consists of 19 residues. Germline assignment: CDR1 MDHEN and CDR2 SYDVKM. V trimming: 5 bases; J trimming: 0 bases; junction bases outside the gene matches: 16. Each CDR3 protein gets one entry after TCRdb re-called the 5' RACE reads with MiXCR. The sample consists of under 300,000 distinct CDR3 sequences, about 8% of them appearing once. Every one of the donors was a healthy Caucasian. The same data also contributed to another study, on yellow fever vaccine responses in identical twins.

This clonotype was obtained from a woman aged 18-29 years in good health. The specimen sequenced was CD8+ T cells sorted from blood. The chain combines TRBV28 with TRBJ2-1; TRBD2 matches at 7 bases. The DNA of the CDR3 is TGTGCCAGCAGTAGAGTTGGGGACTACCCCCTTCCCTCCTACAATGAGCAGTTCTTC. Translating gives CASSRVGDYPLPSYNEQFF.